This T cell receptor (beta chain) is drawn from a study of blood T cell repertoires in COVID-19. Study-wide background: Sites in the United States, Italy and Spain provided acute and convalescent COVID-19 samples. From T cells, B-cell-depleted T cells, or PBMCs came the material, which was cDNA or gDNA.

The junction had 6 bases not matched to a gene; V was cut back by 5 bases and J by 0 bases. The CDR3 is 15 amino acids. CDR1 is LNHDA, CDR2 SQIVND, per germline (reference sequence). Per the original data handling: Amplification of reference gene primers provided the estimated nucleated cell counts. Measured with immunoSEQ multiplex PCR; TCRdb has only the in-frame clones, and not every one. V, J and clone size derive from that table, while D and trimming were established from the DNA sequence. The sample has about 46,000 clones, about nine tenths seen once. The receptor's source is a human donor in a cohort sampled during active COVID-19. The V call is TRBV19, the J call TRBJ1-1; 7 nucleotides match TRBD1. Input material: peripheral blood. CDR3 in DNA: TGTGCCAGTAGTGCGCTGGGGACAGTGAACACTGAAGCTTTCTTT. Its translation is CASSALGTVNTEAFF.